This T cell receptor beta chain was obtained from a study of T cell changes during pregnancy in multiple sclerosis. With 0 bases removed from V and 5 bases from J, the gap between germline ends came to 13 bases. The CDR3 spans 16 residues. CDR1 MNHEY and CDR2 SVGAGI come from the germline V gene. Sequenced by immunoSEQ multiplex PCR; TCRdb stores in-frame clones only, minus some. The sample has fewer than 150,000 clones, 90% to 98% seen once. This sample comprised peripheral blood, obtained after pregnancy. The source is a female donor with multiple sclerosis, enrolled in a pregnancy study. The chain recombines TRBV6-5 with TRBJ2-2, with a tentative D call TRBD2 (5 bases). CDR3 residues: CASSYSGRGPTGELFF. The DNA of the CDR3 is TGTGCCAGCAGTTACTCGGGGAGAGGGCCGACCGGGGAGCTGTTTTTT.